Listed here are 20 T cell receptor beta chains from one sample, sequenced in a study of blood T cell repertoires in COVID-19. The method was immunoSEQ multiplex PCR; TCRdb's version includes in-frame clones alone and lacks a portion of them. Among some 68,000 clones listed, around 91% were seen once. Sequences were obtained from peripheral blood. Receptors originate from a man aged 50 or older with COVID-19, enrolled during active disease.

This clone is a singleton in its sample. The chain carries TRBV21-1 and TRBJ2-2; TRBD2, the table's D call, was not compared with the DNA. TRBV21-1 is annotated as a pseudogene. The CDR3 has 19 amino acids. The CDR3 DNA sequence: TGTGCCAGCAGCAAAGAGGTGCTAGCGGGACAACCGCACACCGGGGAGCTGTTTTTT. Translation gives CASSKEVLAGQPHTGELFF.

CDR3 DNA: TGCGCCACCAGGGGACAGGCTGGCGCAGATACGCAGTATTTT. Its translation is CATRGQAGADTQYF. The rearrangement uses TRBV5-1 and TRBJ2-3; 8 bases map to TRBD1. The V and J ends lost 9 bases and 4 bases, in that order; junction bases with no gene match: 10. The CDR3 covers 14 residues. Germline values: CDR1 SGHRS, CDR2 YFSETQ.

The chain recombines TRBV10-3 with TRBJ2-7, with a possible D match to TRBD1 (6 bases). V was trimmed by 7 bases and J by 3 bases, leaving 19 bases between them. Germline V lookup: CDR1 ENHRY, CDR2 SYGVKD. The CDR3 contains 15 residues. The CDR3 is CAITNGTSFHYEQYF. The CDR3 DNA is TGTGCCATCACGAATGGGACATCTTTTCACTACGAGCAGTACTTC.

J is TRBJ1-5 and V is TRBV6-5, with D perhaps TRBD1 (5 bases). Germline V lookup: CDR1 MNHEY, CDR2 SVGAGI. The CDR3 is made up of 16 amino acids. Trimming removed 4 bases at V and 7 bases at J, with 20 bases between. The CDR3 DNA reads TGTGCCAGCAGTTCCTTGAGTCAGGGATTGAAACAGCCCCAGCATTTT. It codes for CASSSLSQGLKQPQHF.

The rearrangement joins TRBV6-5 to TRBJ2-5; 8 nucleotides line up with TRBD2. The junction had 1 base not matched to a gene; V was cut back by 0 bases and J by 1 base. The germline V gene encodes CDR1 MNHEY and CDR2 SVGAGI. This CDR3 region has 15 residues. The CDR3 sequence: CASSYSAGGQETQYF. Here the CDR3 DNA reads TGTGCCAGCAGTTACTCCGCGGGAGGCCAAGAGACCCAGTACTTC.

The J gene is TRBJ2-4, the V gene TRBV7-2, with TRBD2 matching over 8 bases. Germline loops: CDR1 SGHTA, CDR2 FQGNSA. The trim removed 1 base at V and 3 bases at J, leaving 8 bases unmatched. CDR3 length equals 17 residues. This CDR3 is CASSLGQRESVKNIQYF. CDR3 nucleotides: TGTGCCAGCAGCTTAGGTCAGCGGGAGAGCGTCAAAAACATTCAGTACTTC.

The CDR3 DNA sequence: TGCAGCGTTGCAGAGCCGGGACTAGCGGACAATGAGCAGTTCTTC. Translation: CSVAEPGLADNEQFF. The chain recombines TRBV29-1 with TRBJ2-1, with 11 positions matching TRBD2. Germline V gene lookup returns CDR1 SQVTM and CDR2 ANQGSEA. The CDR3 consists of 15 residues. V shed 4 bases, J shed 5 bases, and the junction held 7 bases outside the gene matches.

The V and J genes are TRBV5-1 and TRBJ2-7; 11 nucleotides match TRBD1. The junction had 2 bases not matched to a gene; V was cut back by 4 bases and J by 2 bases. The germline V gene encodes CDR1 SGHRS and CDR2 YFSETQ. The CDR3 extends over 14 amino acids. CDR3 sequence: CASSEGQGAYEQYF. Written as DNA, the CDR3 is TGCGCCAGCAGCGAGGGACAGGGGGCCTACGAGCAGTACTTC. The full variable domain, completed using reference TRBV5-1 and TRBJ2-7, is KAGVTQTPRYLIKTRGQQVTLSCSPISGHRSVSWYQQTPGQGLQFLFEYFSETQRNKGNFPGRFSGRQFSNSRSEMNVSTLELGDSALYLCASSEGQGAYEQYFGPGTRLTVT.

This chain links TRBV2 with TRBJ1-5; D is ambiguous. The germline CDR1 and CDR2 sequences are SNHLY and FYNNEI. CDR3 size: 13 residues. V lost 3 bases and J lost 5, with 8 bases in between. CDR3 nucleotides: TGTGCCAGCAGTGAGAGTCGAGATCAGCCCCAGCATTTT. Protein sequence: CASSESRDQPQHF.

This clone was seen only once. This chain links TRBV7-9 with TRBJ1-1; D gene ambiguous. The germline gives CDR1 SEHNR, CDR2 FQNEAQ (reference sequence). This CDR3 has 15 amino acids. The V gene lost 2 bases and the J gene lost 2 bases, with 12 bases spanning the gap. DNA of the CDR3: TGTGCCAGCAGCTTATGGGCAGGCAGAAACACTGAAGCTTTCTTT. Protein product: CASSLWAGRNTEAFF.

J is TRBJ2-7 and V is TRBV19, with TRBD2 matching over 9 bases. Germline lookup yields CDR1 LNHDA and CDR2 SQIVND (reference sequence). The CDR3 sequence is 15 residues long. J was trimmed by 6 bases and V by 1 base; bases with no gene match: 7. The CDR3 spells CASSIVKREDVEQYF. The CDR3 DNA reads TGTGCCAGTAGTATAGTGAAGCGGGAGGATGTCGAGCAGTACTTC. Full variable domain (outside the CDR3, taken from reference TRBV19 and TRBJ2-7): DGGITQSPKYLFRKEGQNVTLSCEQNLNHDAMYWYRQDPGQGLRLIYYSQIVNDFQKGDIAEGYSVSREKKESFPLTVTSAQKNPTAFYLCASSIVKREDVEQYFGPGTRLTVT.

The chain couples TRBV30 to TRBJ2-3, with TRBD2 matching over 13 bases. Germline-derived CDR1 and CDR2 are GTSNPN and SVGIG (reference sequence). J gave up 5 bases and V 1 base, and 6 bases lay outside the gene matches. This CDR3 spans 16 amino acids. CDR3 sequence: CAWSGGLAGVGDTQYF. DNA of the CDR3: TGTGCCTGGAGTGGCGGACTAGCGGGAGTAGGAGATACGCAGTATTTT.

The chain joins TRBV4-2 to TRBJ2-3; 8 bases are a match to TRBD2. Trimming cost V 0 bases and J 4 bases; bases outside gene matches: 3. Germline V gene sequence: CDR1 LGHNA, CDR2 YNFKEQ. The CDR3 loop spans 15 amino acids. CDR3 region: CASSQDGTRADTQYF. Here the CDR3 DNA reads TGTGCCAGCAGCCAAGATGGGACTAGGGCAGATACGCAGTATTTT.

V and J are TRBV11-1 and TRBJ1-4; D might be TRBD1 (5 bases). V shed 8 bases and J shed 5 bases, with 15 bases lying between them. This CDR3 region has 14 residues. CDR1 and CDR2 from the germline V gene are SGHAT and FQDESV (reference sequence). CDR3 region: CASGRGGDNEKLFF. CDR3 sequence (DNA): TGTGCCAGCGGCCGTGGAGGGGACAATGAAAAACTGTTTTTT.

J is TRBJ1-4 and V is TRBV19; the D gene is possibly TRBD1 (5 bases). The germline V gene encodes CDR1 LNHDA and CDR2 SQIVND (reference sequence). CDR3 length equals 14 residues. Trimming left V 7 bases short and J 5 bases short, with 14 bases between. CDR3 sequence (DNA): TGTGCCAGTACCCCGCGAACAGGAAATGAAAAACTGTTTTTT. Protein sequence: CASTPRTGNEKLFF.

The gene calls are TRBV30 and TRBJ1-5; D not resolved. This CDR3 spans 13 amino acids. Trimming left V 0 bases short and J 7 bases short, with 10 bases between. From germline, CDR1 is GTSNPN and CDR2 SVGIG (reference sequence). The CDR3 sequence is CAWSVSGGQPQHF. CDR3 nucleotide sequence: TGTGCCTGGAGTGTATCGGGAGGACAGCCCCAGCATTTT.

The chain couples TRBV7-3 to TRBJ2-3; 11 bases are a match to TRBD1. CDR1 is SGHTA and CDR2 is FQGTGA in the germline V gene. There are 15 residues in the CDR3. V trimming: 5 bases; J trimming: 3 bases; junction bases outside the gene matches: 4. The DNA of the CDR3 is TGTGCCAGCAGCCCGGACAGGGGGCGAACAGATACGCAGTATTTT. It codes for CASSPDRGRTDTQYF.

The chain couples TRBV4-2 to TRBJ2-7, with 9 nucleotides matching TRBD2. The V and J ends lost 2 bases and 0 bases, in that order; junction bases with no gene match: 5. Germline lookup yields CDR1 LGHNA and CDR2 YNFKEQ. The CDR3 consists of 16 residues. CDR3 nucleotides: TGTGCCAGCAGCCAACATCTAGCGGGGCCCTCCTACGAGCAGTACTTC. The encoded protein is CASSQHLAGPSYEQYF.

V gene TRBV19 combines with J gene TRBJ1-1; D might be TRBD1 (6 bases). V shed 6 bases and J shed 1 base, with 9 bases lying between them. This CDR3 comprises 13 residues. Per germline, CDR1 LNHDA and CDR2 SQIVND (reference sequence). The CDR3 region is CASSLGQNTEAFF. In DNA form, the CDR3 reads TGTGCCAGTAGCTTGGGACAGAACACTGAAGCTTTCTTT.

The V call is TRBV12-3 or TRBV12-4, the J call TRBJ1-1, with TRBD1 identical over 7 bases. V gave up 6 bases and J gave up 7 bases; unmatched junction bases: 8. The CDR3 runs to 13 residues. The CDR3 DNA reads as TGTGCCAGCAGCCCCGGGACAGCCCGTGAAGCTTTCTTT. It is translated as CASSPGTAREAFF.